One and the same sample provided the 8 T cell receptor beta chains below, sequenced in a study of identical twins. TCRdb ran MiXCR on the 5' RACE reads and lists one entry per CDR3 protein. The sample lists fewer than 650,000 distinct CDR3 sequences, 9.6% occurring once. The sample was also linked to a second study, of yellow fever vaccine responses in identical twins.

Material for sequencing was PBMCs. The receptor set was obtained from a woman between 18 and 30 years old in good health.

The chain recombines TRBV29-1 with TRBJ2-5; 7 nucleotides match TRBD2. Per the germline V gene, CDR1 is SQVTM and CDR2 is ANQGSEA. The CDR3 is 14 amino acids. The V gene end was trimmed by 8 bases and the J gene end by 0 bases; junction bases not matched to a gene: 9. The CDR3 DNA reads as TGCAGCTTTCGGCTAGCGGTGTACCAAGAGACCCAGTACTTC. Protein: CSFRLAVYQETQYF.

The sample holds many counts of this clonotype. This sequence joins TRBV29-1 and TRBJ2-7, with D perhaps TRBD1 (6 bases). This CDR3 comprises 15 residues. The germline V gene encodes CDR1 SQVTM and CDR2 ANQGSEA. V was shortened by 2 bases and J by 2 bases, with 16 bases between the two germline ends. The CDR3 nucleotides read TGCAGCGTTGAACACCCTCAGGGGCCCACCTACGAGCAGTACTTC. Translated, it gives CSVEHPQGPTYEQYF.

This clonotype has more than one count but fewer than ten. The V and J genes are TRBV20-1 and TRBJ2-2; 7 nucleotides line up with TRBD2. Germline V gives CDR1 DFQATT, CDR2 SNEGSKA (reference sequence). This CDR3 is 15 amino acids long. The ends lost 6 bases at V and 3 bases at J; junction bases unmatched: 10. Here the CDR3 DNA reads TGCAGTGCCCCCATGCGGGAGCTTGACACCGGGGAGCTGTTTTTT. As protein: CSAPMRELDTGELFF.

This clonotype was recorded at least ten times. This rearrangement joins TRBV5-1 to TRBJ2-1; TRBD2 matches 7 bases. The germline CDR1 and CDR2 sequences are SGHRS and YFSETQ. V was clipped by 3 bases and J by 9 bases; unmatched bases: 6. The CDR3 covers 13 residues. The CDR3 DNA is TGCGCCAGCAGCTACCCCACGGGAGGTGAGCAGTTCTTC. Amino acids: CASSYPTGGEQFF.

In this sample, this clonotype turned up a few times. The rearrangement joins TRBV6-1 to TRBJ2-7; 8 nucleotides agree with TRBD1. The CDR3 runs 14 residues. J was trimmed by 5 bases and V by 3 bases; bases with no gene match: 6. The germline CDR1 and CDR2 sequences are MNHNS and SASEGT. DNA of the CDR3: TGTGCCAGCAGTGACACGGGGGACAGGAACGAGCAGTACTTC. Its translation: CASSDTGDRNEQYF.

The rearrangement uses TRBV6-1 and TRBJ2-7; either TRBD1 or TRBD2 may supply D (5 bases each). The V end was cut by 7 bases, the J end by 2 bases, with 15 bases between. This CDR3 has 14 residues. The germline V gene encodes CDR1 MNHNS and CDR2 SASEGT. CDR3 bases: TGTGCCAGCACCCCGAGTCCGGGACCCTACGAGCAGTACTTC. Protein: CASTPSPGPYEQYF.

The sample holds a few counts of this clonotype. The chain recombines TRBV28 with TRBJ2-7; the match to TRBD1 covers 9 bases. The junction had 8 bases not matched to a gene; V was cut back by 5 bases and J by 6 bases. This CDR3 is built from 14 residues. Germline V lookup: CDR1 MDHEN, CDR2 SYDVKM. As DNA, the CDR3 is TGTGCCAGCAGTCTCCGACAGGGGGTCGGCGAGCAGTACTTC. Translation: CASSLRQGVGEQYF.

This clonotype was seen more than once but under ten times. The chain recombines TRBV18 with TRBJ2-1, with 12 nucleotides matching TRBD2. CDR1 and CDR2 (germline): KGHSH, LQKENI. The ends lost 0 bases at V and 6 bases at J; junction bases unmatched: 3. The CDR3 has 16 residues. In nucleotides, the CDR3 is TGTGCCAGCTCACCACCGACTAGCGGGGGACGCAATGAGCAGTTCTTC. Translation gives CASSPPTSGGRNEQFF.